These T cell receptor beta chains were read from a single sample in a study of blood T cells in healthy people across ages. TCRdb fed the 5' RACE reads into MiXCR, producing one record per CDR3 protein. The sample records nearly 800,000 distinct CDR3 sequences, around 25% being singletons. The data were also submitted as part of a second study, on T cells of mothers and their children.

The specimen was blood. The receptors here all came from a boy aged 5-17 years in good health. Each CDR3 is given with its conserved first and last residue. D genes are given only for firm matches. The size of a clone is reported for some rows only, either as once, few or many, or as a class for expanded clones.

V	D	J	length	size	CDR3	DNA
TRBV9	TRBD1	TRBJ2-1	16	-	CASSGPGQVTYNEQFF	TGTGCCAGCAGCGGCCCCGGACAGGTTACCTACAATGAGCAGTTCTTC
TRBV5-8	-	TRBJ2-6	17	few	CASSLGDGFFGANVLTF	TGTGCCAGCAGCTTGGGTGACGGGTTTTTTGGGGCCAACGTCCTGACTTTC
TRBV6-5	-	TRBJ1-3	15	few	CASSRRATTGNTIYF	TGTGCCAGCAGTCGCCGGGCCACCACTGGAAACACCATATATTTT
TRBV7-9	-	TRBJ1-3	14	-	CASSPKSSGNTIYF	TGTGCCAGCAGCCCGAAGAGCTCTGGAAACACCATATATTTT
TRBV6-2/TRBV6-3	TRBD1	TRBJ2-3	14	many	CASSPGQGGDTQYF	TGTGCCAGCAGTCCCGGACAGGGAGGAGATACGCAGTATTTT
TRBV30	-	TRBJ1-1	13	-	CAWSPGAVPEAFF	TGTGCCTGGTCCCCCGGGGCCGTCCCTGAAGCTTTCTTT
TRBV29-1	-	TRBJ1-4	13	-	CSACREANEKLFF	TGCAGCGCTTGTCGGGAGGCGAACGAAAAACTGTTTTTT
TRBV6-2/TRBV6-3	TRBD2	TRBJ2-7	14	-	CASCPLAGAYEQYF	TGTGCCAGCTGCCCCTTGGCGGGGGCCTACGAGCAGTACTTC
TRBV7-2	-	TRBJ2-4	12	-	CASSLGGDNQCF	TGTGCCAGCAGCCTGGGGGGCGATAATCAGTGCTTC
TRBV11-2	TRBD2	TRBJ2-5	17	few	CASSLAYGTSQQETQYF	TGTGCCAGCAGCTTAGCTTACGGGACTAGCCAACAAGAGACCCAGTACTTC
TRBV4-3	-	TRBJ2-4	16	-	CASSPLLDVAKNIQYF	TGCGCCAGCAGCCCCCTGCTAGATGTGGCCAAAAACATTCAGTACTTC
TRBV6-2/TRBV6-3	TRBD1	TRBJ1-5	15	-	CASKDQDRDFQPQHF	TGTGCCAGCAAAGACCAGGACAGGGATTTTCAGCCCCAGCATTTT
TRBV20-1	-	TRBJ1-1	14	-	CSAWSNRWNTEAFF	TGCAGTGCCTGGAGCAATCGCTGGAACACTGAAGCTTTCTTT
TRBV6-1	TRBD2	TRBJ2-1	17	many	CASSKTPGLAGVDEQFF	TGTGCCAGCAGTAAAACCCCCGGACTAGCGGGGGTTGATGAGCAGTTCTTC
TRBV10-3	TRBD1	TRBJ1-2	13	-	CASTGGQGNGYTF	TGTGCCTCCACGGGGGGACAGGGGAACGGCTACACCTTC
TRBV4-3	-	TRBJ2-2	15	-	CASSQGSGAAGELFF	TGCGCCAGCAGCCAAGGAAGTGGGGCGGCCGGGGAGCTGTTTTTT
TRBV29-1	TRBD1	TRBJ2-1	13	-	CSVERGQGTPQFF	TGCAGCGTTGAGCGAGGACAGGGGACCCCGCAGTTCTTC
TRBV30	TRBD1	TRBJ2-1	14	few	CAWMGQGADNEQFF	TGTGCCTGGATGGGACAGGGGGCGGACAATGAGCAGTTCTTC
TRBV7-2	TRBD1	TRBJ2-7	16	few	CASSSPKQDRGFEQYF	TGTGCCAGCAGCTCACCAAAGCAGGACAGGGGGTTCGAGCAGTACTTC
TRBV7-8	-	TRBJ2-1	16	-	CASSLEVASSYNEQFF	TGTGCCAGCAGCTTAGAAGTGGCTTCCTCCTACAATGAGCAGTTCTTC
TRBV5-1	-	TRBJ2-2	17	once	CASSLEGGTVNTGELFF	TGCGCCAGCAGCTTGGAAGGCGGGACAGTGAACACCGGGGAGCTGTTTTTT
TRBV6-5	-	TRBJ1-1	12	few	CASSSANTEAFF	TGTGCCAGCAGTTCGGCAAACACTGAAGCTTTCTTT
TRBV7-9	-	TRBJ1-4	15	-	CASKVSSATNEKLFF	TGTGCCAGCAAAGTCAGCAGCGCAACTAATGAAAAACTGTTTTTT
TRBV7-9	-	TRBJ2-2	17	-	CASNLPGSTANTGELFF	TGTGCCAGCAACCTGCCAGGGTCGACGGCGAACACCGGGGAGCTGTTTTTT
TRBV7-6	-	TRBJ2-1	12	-	CASSLGSIEQFF	TGTGCCAGCAGCTTAGGTTCTATAGAGCAGTTCTTC
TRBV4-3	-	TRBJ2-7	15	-	CASSSSMGSNYEQYF	TGCGCCAGCAGCTCCTCCATGGGGTCCAACTACGAGCAGTACTTC
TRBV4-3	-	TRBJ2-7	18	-	CASSQDPPPGPALYEQYF	TGCGCCAGCAGCCAAGATCCGCCCCCGGGGCCTGCCTTATACGAGCAGTACTTC
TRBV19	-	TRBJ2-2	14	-	CASMVSGNTGELFF	TGTGCCAGTATGGTTAGCGGAAACACCGGGGAGCTGTTTTTT
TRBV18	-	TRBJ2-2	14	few	CASSRVTGTGELFF	TGTGCCAGCTCACGAGTAACGGGCACCGGGGAGCTGTTTTTT
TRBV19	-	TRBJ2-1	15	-	CASSKLGVSGNEQFF	TGTGCCAGTAGTAAACTAGGGGTTTCGGGCAATGAGCAGTTCTTC
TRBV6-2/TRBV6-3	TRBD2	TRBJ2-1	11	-	CASRGLVEQFF	TGTGCCAGCAGGGGACTAGTCGAGCAGTTCTTC